The 2 T cell receptor beta chains presented below share a single source sample, sequenced in a study of T-cell memory formation after mild COVID-19. TCRdb recomputed calls from the 5' RACE reads with MiXCR, one row per CDR3 protein. The table lists 65,000 to 95,000 distinct CDR3 sequences, around 13% of them singletons. Material for sequencing was PBMCs or a T cell subset sorted from them (not recorded which). These receptors originate from a man aged 18 to 29 who had mild COVID-19 (a few samples of this study predate the infection). Cell type and time point are not known.

This clonotype was found a few times. CDR3 sequence: CASSGTSGVNEQFF. In nucleotides, the CDR3 is TGTGCCAGCAGCGGGACTAGCGGGGTCAATGAGCAGTTCTTC. J is TRBJ2-1 and V is TRBV6-2 or TRBV6-3, with 13 bases aligning to TRBD2. With 6 bases clipped from V and 6 bases from J, the junction kept 2 bases outside the gene matches. In germline, CDR1 is MNHEY, CDR2 SVGEGT. The CDR3 spans 14 residues.

This clonotype was detected only a few times. J is TRBJ1-2 and V is TRBV6-5, with D possibly matching TRBD1 (6 bases). The V end lost 2 bases, the J end lost 4 bases, and 8 bases lay between the germline ends. The CDR3 is 13 amino acids. Germline values: CDR1 MNHEY, CDR2 SVGAGI. The CDR3 coding sequence is TGTGCCAGCAGTTACGGGGGCCGCTATGGCTACACCTTC. This sequence encodes CASSYGGRYGYTF.